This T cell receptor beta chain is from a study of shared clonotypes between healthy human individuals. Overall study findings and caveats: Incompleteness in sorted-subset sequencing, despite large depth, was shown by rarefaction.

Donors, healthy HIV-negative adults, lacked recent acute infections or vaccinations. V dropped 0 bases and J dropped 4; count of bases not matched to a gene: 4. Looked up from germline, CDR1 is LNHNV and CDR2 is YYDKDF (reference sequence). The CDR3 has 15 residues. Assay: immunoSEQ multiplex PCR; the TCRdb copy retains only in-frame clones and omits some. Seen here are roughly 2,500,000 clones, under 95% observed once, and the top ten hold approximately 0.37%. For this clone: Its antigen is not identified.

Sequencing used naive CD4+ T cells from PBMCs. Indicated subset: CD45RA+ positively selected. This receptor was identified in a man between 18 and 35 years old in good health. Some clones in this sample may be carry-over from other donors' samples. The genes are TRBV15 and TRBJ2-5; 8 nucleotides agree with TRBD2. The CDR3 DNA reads TGTGCCACCAGCAGAGATCGGGGGGGTGGAGAGACCCAGTACTTC. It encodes CATSRDRGGGETQYF. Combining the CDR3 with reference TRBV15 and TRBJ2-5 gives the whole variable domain DAMVIQNPRYQVTQFGKPVTLSCSQTLNHNVMYWYQQKSSQAPKLLFHYYDKDFNNEADTPDNFQSRRPNTSFCFLDIRSPGLGDTAMYLCATSRDRGGGETQYFGPGTRLLVL.